The TCR beta chain described here comes from a study of shared clonotypes between healthy human individuals (dated by TCRdb to about 2020). Concerning the study at large: Three men and two women, aged 18 to 49 years, made up the cohort. For each donor, CD4 naive and CD4 memory were each given three plates, CD8 naive was given two plates, and CD8 memory was given one plate. The study deeply sequenced blood TCR repertoires of five healthy adults to estimate repertoire size and the extent of clonotype sharing between individuals. Different laboratories and diverse techniques were used to prepare libraries and sequence TCR repertoires, to increase sequencing depth and limit assay-specific biases. Leukapheresis yielded between about 0.8 and 9.5 billion PBMCs per donor. The study at large found these results: About 5% of naive CD4, approximately 3.7% of naive CD8, approximately 2.2% of memory CD4, and about 0.4% of memory CD8 clonotypes were shared across several donors. Pairwise subsampling led to the expectation that sequencing depth would affect the degree of clonotype sharing among donors. Because the study included a small number of donors, the genetic and exposure-history diversity represented was limited. Incomplete sequencing was indicated by rarefaction of sorted-subset datasets, despite the large sequencing depth. Estimated clonotype richness was generally larger for naive than for memory subsets. Higher generation probabilities were observed for clonotypes shared by all four sorted-subset donors than for non-shared clonotypes. Sampling was limited to blood, and TCR repertoires in tissue likely differ from TCR repertoires in blood.

Using the deep immunoSEQ assay, multiplex PCR amplified TCR CDR3 regions from genomic DNA. Extracted genomic DNA from each cell subset was spread evenly across all wells of several immunoSEQ 96-well plates, with each plate serving as a replicate. For sorted subsets, 200 ng of genomic DNA, equivalent to around 30,000 T cell genomes, went into each replicate PCR. Purified libraries were quantified with a Qubit 3.0 fluorometer, sized on a Bioanalyzer 2100, and re-quantified with the KAPA Library Quantification kit. Every immunoSEQ 96-well plate was sequenced on a separate single-read 150-cycle Illumina NextSeq 550 flow cell. The authors' analysis ran thus. The immunoSEQ output contained only junctional sequences without quality scores, so filtering could not match that applied to full-length reads. To assign V/J genes and CDR3, sequences were annotated using PyIR, a Python wrapper for IgBLAST v1.9, with IMGT germline references. Any read was removed if the V/J assignment was weak (E-value above 1e-6), the CDR3 was missing, or the read contained stop codons, out-of-frame junctions, or ambiguous translated residues. V3J clonotypes were defined by identical inferred V gene, J gene, and CDR3 amino acid sequence. Percentage overlap between repertoires was calculated by dividing the number of shared unique clonotypes by the size of the smaller repertoire. RTK rarefaction, the Chao1 estimator, and Recon v2.1 estimates of unobserved clonotypes were used to assess repertoire richness. Generation probabilities were computed with OLGA for all TCRbeta clonotypes obtained by the gDNA method from four donors. TCRdb carries this immuneACCESS record with in-frame sequences only. Its versions omit some clonotypes, under half of them owing to an unresolved V gene in the studies checked, with the rest unexplained. V and J calls plus clone size are reproduced from that table; the DNA served to infer D and trimming. This sample is represented by around 2,000,000 clones; about 92% of them were singletons. The ten top clones hold about 1.5% of the sample.

Spanning cysteine to phenylalanine, the CDR3 consists of 17 amino acids. The DNA shown is the 51-base CDR3, in frame from base 1. The germline V gene sets CDR1 to MGHRA and CDR2 to YSYEKL. V is cut by 4 bases and J by 3 bases, and the space between the germline ends is 22 bases. CD8 naive samples were CD45RO-negative cells positively selected for CCR7, giving a CD45RA+CCR7+ population that excluded TemRA cells. Healthy HIV-negative adults with no recently reported acute infections or vaccinations were included as donors. All donors were Caucasian adults living in Nashville, Tennessee, USA. After blood collection by leukapheresis, PBMCs were isolated using Ficoll-Histopaque density gradient centrifugation and then cryopreserved in the vapor phase of liquid nitrogen. Purity and quantity of every magnetically sorted T cell population were checked by analytical flow cytometry. From each sorted fraction, genomic DNA was isolated and quantified by UV absorbance on a Nanodrop 2000c.

On this clone itself: Its cognate antigen has yet to be identified. The input lacks base qualities; no much larger clone sits a single base away.

Specimen: naive CD8+ T cells from PBMCs. The cell subset or site label for this specimen denotes: CD45RA+CCR7+. The chain is assembled from TRBV4-1 and TRBJ2-7; the D gene cannot be named for sure. The receptor's source is a man between 18 and 29 years old in good health. Some clones in this sample may be carry-over from other donors' samples. The DNA is as follows: TGCGCCAGCAGCCTAGTGCAAATAGGGCCCCAGTTCTACGAGCAGTACTTC. Its coded protein is CASSLVQIGPQFYEQYF.